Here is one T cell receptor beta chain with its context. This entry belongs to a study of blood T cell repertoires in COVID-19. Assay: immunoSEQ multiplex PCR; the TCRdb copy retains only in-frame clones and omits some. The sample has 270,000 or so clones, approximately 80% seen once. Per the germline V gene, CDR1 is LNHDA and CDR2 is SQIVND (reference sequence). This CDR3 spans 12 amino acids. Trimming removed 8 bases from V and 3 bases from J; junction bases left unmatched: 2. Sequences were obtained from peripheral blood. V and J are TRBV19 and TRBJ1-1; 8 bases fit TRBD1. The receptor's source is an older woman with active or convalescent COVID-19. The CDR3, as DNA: TGTGCCAGTTGGACAGGGTACACTGAAGCTTTCTTT. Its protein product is CASWTGYTEAFF.